This T cell receptor (beta chain) came from a study of blood T cell repertoires in COVID-19. On the study more broadly: The study drew acute and convalescent COVID-19 samples from the United States, Italy and Spain. PBMCs, B-cell-depleted T cells, or T cells were the source of the cDNA or gDNA that made up the material.

The V and J ends lost 6 bases and 0 bases, in that order; junction bases with no gene match: 5. This CDR3 has 15 residues. Germline-derived CDR1 and CDR2 are SNHLY and FYNNEI. Participants, roughly 18 to 90 years old, spanned 24 US areas. Assignment of participants to cohorts was predicated upon participant-reported clinical history. Assay: immunoSEQ multiplex PCR; the TCRdb copy retains only in-frame clones and omits some. The table records a few hundred thousand clones, more than 80% of them present only once. This TCR was recovered from a woman aged 18-29 years in a cohort exposed to, infected with or recovered from COVID-19 (not recorded which). The gene calls are TRBV2 and TRBJ1-3; 7 bases are shared with TRBD1. Source material: PBMCs or T cells enriched from blood (not recorded which). CDR3 amino acids: CASSLQGYSGNTIYF. The CDR3 DNA reads as TGTGCCAGCAGCCTACAGGGGTACTCTGGAAACACCATATATTTT.